What follows are 3 T cell receptor beta chains derived from one specimen sequenced in a study of CD8+ T cells in alopecia areata. RNA extraction was followed by reverse transcription into cDNA, which acted as the sequencing template. Libraries were prepared by immunoSEQ multiplex PCR; TCRdb keeps only in-frame clonotypes and omits some of them. This table holds roughly 200,000 clones, roughly 60% found once. This sample comprised CD4+ T cells sorted from blood, obtained at week 0. All receptors come from a human donor with alopecia areata.

The rearrangement joins TRBV5-4 to TRBJ1-2; D gene ambiguous. Per germline, CDR1 SGHNT and CDR2 YYREEE (reference sequence). Trimming took off 4 bases at V and 4 bases at J, with 11 bases between the two ends. This CDR3 spans 13 amino acids. As DNA, the CDR3 is TGTGCCAGCAGCCCGAGGGTGGGCTATGGCTACACCTTC. Protein product: CASSPRVGYGYTF. The full variable domain, its missing parts supplied by reference TRBV5-4 and TRBJ1-2, is ETGVTQSPTHLIKTRGQQVTLRCSSQSGHNTVSWYQQALGQGPQFIFQYYREEENGRGNFPPRFSGLQFPNYSSELNVNALELDDSALYLCASSPRVGYGYTFGSGTRLTVV.

The rearrangement joins TRBV23-1 to TRBJ1-2; unclear D gene. TRBV23-1 is marked as an open reading frame, function uncertain. This CDR3 has 15 residues. Trimming cost V 9 bases and J 7 bases, with 24 bases left between them. CDR3 region: CASPLNGRVLVGYTF. CDR3 nucleotide sequence: TGCGCCAGTCCCCTTAACGGACGAGTTCTCGTTGGCTACACCTTC.

The rearrangement uses TRBV5-6 and TRBJ2-3, with D unresolved. Deletions cut 0 bases from V and 2 bases from J, with 7 bases between. CDR3 length: 14 amino acids. The germline gives CDR1 SGHDT, CDR2 YYEEEE. The CDR3 protein is CASSLDSFTDTQYF. CDR3 DNA sequence: TGTGCCAGCAGCTTGGACTCATTCACAGATACGCAGTATTTT.